This TCR beta chain was captured in a study of cytomegalovirus exposure and HLA in healthy donors. The wider study: For the roughly 400 genotyped donors, around 76% fell within the Caucasian-associated ancestry cluster. General observations from the study: V segments that were indistinguishable, TRBV6-2 and TRBV6-3 among them, were omitted from analysis. Roughly even sequencing depth across donors was the assumption behind the presence/absence analyses.

CDR1 and CDR2 (germline): MNHNS, SASEGT. CDR3 length: 15 amino acids. The J segment lost 0 bases and the V segment lost 8 bases, leaving 7 bases of the junction unmatched. PCR employed 60 Vbeta and 13 Jbeta primers. The method was immunoSEQ multiplex PCR; TCRdb's version includes in-frame clones alone and lacks a portion of them. The sample shows 180,000 or so clones, around 80% of them seen only once. Of note for this clone: Its cognate antigen is unknown.

The sequenced sample consisted of PBMCs. This TCR was sampled from a man between 18 and 29 years old in good health and CMV-seronegative. J is TRBJ1-3 and V is TRBV6-1; TRBD1 matches 7 bases. The CDR3 nucleotides read TGTGCCAGCCTGACAGGGTCCTTCTCTGGAAACACCATATATTTT. Its protein is CASLTGSFSGNTIYF.